The clone carrying this T cell receptor (beta chain) has only one observation. Its target is unknown. The PCR used 60 Vbeta and 13 Jbeta primers. In the original analysis: Later, an analysis found 75 million to 90 million unique TCR beta chains, and roughly 10 million of these were shared. Profiled with immunoSEQ multiplex PCR; TCRdb holds only in-frame clones, not every one. V and J calls plus clone size are reproduced from that table; the DNA served to infer D and trimming. Among about 150,000 clones listed, roughly 77% were seen once. This entry belongs to a study of cytomegalovirus exposure and HLA in healthy donors. Study results and limitations: Earlier analysis found most TCR beta V segments productive about 87% or about 30% of the time.

The V gene end was trimmed by 3 bases and the J gene end by 4 bases; junction bases not matched to a gene: 14. The CDR3 extends over 18 amino acids. Germline assignment: CDR1 SGHDT and CDR2 YYEEEE. This clonotype originated in a man between 18 and 29 years old in good health and CMV-seropositive. Sequences were obtained from PBMCs. The rearrangement uses TRBV5-6 and TRBJ2-1; TRBD2 matches at 9 bases. CDR3 bases: TGTGCCAGCAGCTATCGAGGGGTCTTTAGCGGGAGTTACAATGAGCAGTTCTTC. Translation gives CASSYRGVFSGSYNEQFF.